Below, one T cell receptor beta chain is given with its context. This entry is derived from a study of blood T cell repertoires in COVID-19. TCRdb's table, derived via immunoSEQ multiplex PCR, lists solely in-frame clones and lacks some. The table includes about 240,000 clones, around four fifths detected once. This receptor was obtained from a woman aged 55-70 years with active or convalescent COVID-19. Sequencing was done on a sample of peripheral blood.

CDR3 residues: CAISRTGYQSEQYF. The CDR3, as DNA: TGTGCCATCAGTAGGACAGGATATCAGTCCGAGCAGTACTTC. V and J are TRBV10-3 and TRBJ2-7; 7 nucleotides agree with TRBD1. J was trimmed by 6 bases and V by 5 bases; bases with no gene match: 10. The CDR3 is 14 amino acids. The germline V gene encodes CDR1 ENHRY and CDR2 SYGVKD.